This TCR beta chain was sequenced in a study of blood T cell repertoires in COVID-19. Germline V CDR1 and CDR2: LNHDA, SQIVND (reference sequence). The CDR3 loop spans 20 amino acids. The J segment lost 2 bases and the V segment lost 4 bases, leaving 20 bases of the junction unmatched. The Seattle patients joined while their infection was active and were tracked longitudinally afterward. Measured with immunoSEQ multiplex PCR; TCRdb has only the in-frame clones, and not every one. The sample includes over 90,000 clones, roughly 81% of them seen just once. The specimen was peripheral blood. The chain employs TRBV19 and TRBJ1-5; 7 bases line up with TRBD1. This TCR derives from a man older than 75 with COVID-19, enrolled during active disease. Written as DNA, the CDR3 is TGTGCCAGTAGTACGAGACAGGGTCGTGGGGGCTGGCGGCGCAATCAGCCCCAGCATTTT. It is translated as CASSTRQGRGGWRRNQPQHF.